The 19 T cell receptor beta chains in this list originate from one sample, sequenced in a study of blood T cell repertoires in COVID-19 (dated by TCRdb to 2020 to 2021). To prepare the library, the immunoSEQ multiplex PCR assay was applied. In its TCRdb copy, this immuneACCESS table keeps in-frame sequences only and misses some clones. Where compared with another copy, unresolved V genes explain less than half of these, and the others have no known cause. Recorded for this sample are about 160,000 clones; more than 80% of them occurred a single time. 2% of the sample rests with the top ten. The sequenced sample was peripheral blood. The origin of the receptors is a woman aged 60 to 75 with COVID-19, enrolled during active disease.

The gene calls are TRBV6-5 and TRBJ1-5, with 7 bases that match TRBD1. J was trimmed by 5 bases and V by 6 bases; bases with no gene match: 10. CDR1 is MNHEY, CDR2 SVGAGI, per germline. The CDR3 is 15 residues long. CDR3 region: CASSLNIGTDQPQHF. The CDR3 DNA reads TGTGCCAGCAGCCTAAACATCGGGACAGATCAGCCCCAGCATTTT.

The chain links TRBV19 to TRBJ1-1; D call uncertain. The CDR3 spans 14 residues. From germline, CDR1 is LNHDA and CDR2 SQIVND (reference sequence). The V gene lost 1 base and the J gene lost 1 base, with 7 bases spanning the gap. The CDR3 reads CASSIGVRNTEAFF. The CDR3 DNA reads TGTGCCAGTAGTATAGGTGTTAGGAACACTGAAGCTTTCTTT.

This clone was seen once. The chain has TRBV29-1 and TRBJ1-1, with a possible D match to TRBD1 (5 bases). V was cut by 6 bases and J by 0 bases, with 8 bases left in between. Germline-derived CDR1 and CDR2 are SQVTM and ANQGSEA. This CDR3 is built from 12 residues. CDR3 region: CSVARVNTEAFF. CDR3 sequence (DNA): TGCAGCGTAGCCAGGGTGAACACTGAAGCTTTCTTT.

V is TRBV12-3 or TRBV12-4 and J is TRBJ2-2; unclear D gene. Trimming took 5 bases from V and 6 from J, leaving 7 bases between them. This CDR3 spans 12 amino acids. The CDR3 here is CASSPSPGELFF. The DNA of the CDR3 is TGTGCCAGCAGTCCTAGTCCCGGGGAGCTGTTTTTT.

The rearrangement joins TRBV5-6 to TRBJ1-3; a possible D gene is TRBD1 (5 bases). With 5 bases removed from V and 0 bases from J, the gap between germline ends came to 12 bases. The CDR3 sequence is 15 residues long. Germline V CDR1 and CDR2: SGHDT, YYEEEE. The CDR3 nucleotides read TGTGCCAGCAGGTCTGACAGTTACTCTGGAAACACCATATATTTT. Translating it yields CASRSDSYSGNTIYF.

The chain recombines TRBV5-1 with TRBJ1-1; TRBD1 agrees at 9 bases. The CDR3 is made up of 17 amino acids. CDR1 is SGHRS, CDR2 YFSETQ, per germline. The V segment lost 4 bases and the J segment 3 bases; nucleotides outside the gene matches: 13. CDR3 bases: TGCGCCAGCAGCATAACCGGGTTGGGGACAGGGTACACTGAAGCTTTCTTT. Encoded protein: CASSITGLGTGYTEAFF.

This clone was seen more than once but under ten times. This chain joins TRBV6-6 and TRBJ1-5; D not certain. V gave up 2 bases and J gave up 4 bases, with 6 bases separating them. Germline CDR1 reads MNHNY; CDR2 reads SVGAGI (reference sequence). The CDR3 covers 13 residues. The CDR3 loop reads CASSYGGNQPQHF. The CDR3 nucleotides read TGTGCCAGCAGTTACGGCGGGAATCAGCCCCAGCATTTT.

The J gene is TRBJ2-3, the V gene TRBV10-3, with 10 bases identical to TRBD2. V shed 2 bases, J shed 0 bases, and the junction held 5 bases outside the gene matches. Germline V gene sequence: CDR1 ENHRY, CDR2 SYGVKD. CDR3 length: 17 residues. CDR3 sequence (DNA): TGTGCCATCAGTGAGCGGCCTAGCGGGGGTAGCACAGATACGCAGTATTTT. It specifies CAISERPSGGSTDTQYF.

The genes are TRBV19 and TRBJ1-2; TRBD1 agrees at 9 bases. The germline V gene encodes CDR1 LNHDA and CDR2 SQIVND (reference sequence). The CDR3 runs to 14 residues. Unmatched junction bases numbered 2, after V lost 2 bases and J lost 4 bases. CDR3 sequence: CASSIRDRVYGYTF. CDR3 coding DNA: TGTGCCAGTAGTATAAGGGACAGGGTCTATGGCTACACCTTC.

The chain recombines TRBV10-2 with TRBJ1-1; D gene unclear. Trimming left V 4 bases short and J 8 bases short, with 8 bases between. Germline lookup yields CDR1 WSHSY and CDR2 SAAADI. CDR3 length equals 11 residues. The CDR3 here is CASSVELEAFF. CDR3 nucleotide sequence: TGCGCCAGCAGTGTTGAACTAGAAGCTTTCTTT.

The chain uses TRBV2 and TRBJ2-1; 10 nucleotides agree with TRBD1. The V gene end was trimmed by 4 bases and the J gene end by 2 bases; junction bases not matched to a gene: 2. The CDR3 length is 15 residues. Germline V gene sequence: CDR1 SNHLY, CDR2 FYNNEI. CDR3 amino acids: CASSGGTGAYNEQFF. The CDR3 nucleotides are TGTGCCAGCAGTGGGGGGACAGGGGCCTACAATGAGCAGTTCTTC.

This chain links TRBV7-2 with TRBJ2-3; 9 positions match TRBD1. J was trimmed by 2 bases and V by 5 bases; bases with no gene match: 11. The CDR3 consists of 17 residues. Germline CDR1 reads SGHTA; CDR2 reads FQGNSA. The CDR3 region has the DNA TGTGCCAGCAGCCGTCCGGGACAGGGACGTTCCACAGATACGCAGTATTTT. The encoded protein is CASSRPGQGRSTDTQYF.

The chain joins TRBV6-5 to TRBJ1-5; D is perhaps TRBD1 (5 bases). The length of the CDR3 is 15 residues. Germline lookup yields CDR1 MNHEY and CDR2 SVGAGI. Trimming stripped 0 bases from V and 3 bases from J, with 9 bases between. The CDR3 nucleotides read TGTGCCAGCAGTTACTCGGCAGGGATCAATCAGCCCCAGCATTTT. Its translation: CASSYSAGINQPQHF.

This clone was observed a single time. CDR3 loop: CASSFSRTGSYEQYF. The CDR3 DNA is TGTGCCAGCAGCTTTTCGAGGACAGGCTCCTACGAGCAGTACTTC. The chain combines TRBV13 with TRBJ2-7, with 7 bases fitting TRBD1. The CDR3 consists of 15 residues. Germline CDR1 PRHDT, CDR2 FYEKMQ (reference sequence). The trim removed 3 bases at V and 0 bases at J, leaving 5 bases unmatched.

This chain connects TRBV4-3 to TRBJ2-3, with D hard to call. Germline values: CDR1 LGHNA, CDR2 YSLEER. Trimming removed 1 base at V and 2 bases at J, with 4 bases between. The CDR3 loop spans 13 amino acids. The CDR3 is CASSQVYTDTQYF. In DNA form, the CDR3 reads TGCGCCAGCAGCCAAGTGTACACAGATACGCAGTATTTT.

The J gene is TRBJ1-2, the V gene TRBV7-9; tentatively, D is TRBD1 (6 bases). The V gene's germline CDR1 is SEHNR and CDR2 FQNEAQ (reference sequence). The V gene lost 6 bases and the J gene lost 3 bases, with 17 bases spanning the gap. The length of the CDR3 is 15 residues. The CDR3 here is CASRVGHEGHYGYTF. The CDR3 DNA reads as TGTGCCAGCAGGGTGGGACACGAGGGACACTATGGCTACACCTTC.

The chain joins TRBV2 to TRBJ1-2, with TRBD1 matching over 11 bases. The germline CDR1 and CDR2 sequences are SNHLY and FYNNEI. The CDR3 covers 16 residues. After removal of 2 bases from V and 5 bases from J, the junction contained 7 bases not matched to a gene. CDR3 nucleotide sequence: TGTGCCAGCAGTGAATTCTCCGGGACAGGGGGGTATGGCTACACCTTC. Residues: CASSEFSGTGGYGYTF.

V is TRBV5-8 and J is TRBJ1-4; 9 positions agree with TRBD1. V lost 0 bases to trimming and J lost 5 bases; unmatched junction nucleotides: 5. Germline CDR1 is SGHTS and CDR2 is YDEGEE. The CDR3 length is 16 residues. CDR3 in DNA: TGTGCCAGCAGCTTGGATTGGGGGACAGGGAATGAAAAACTGTTTTTT. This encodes CASSLDWGTGNEKLFF.

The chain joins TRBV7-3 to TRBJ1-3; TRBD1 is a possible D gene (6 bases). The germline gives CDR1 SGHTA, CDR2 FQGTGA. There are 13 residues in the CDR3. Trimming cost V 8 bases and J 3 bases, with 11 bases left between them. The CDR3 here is CASQDRLGNTIYF. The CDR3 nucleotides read TGTGCCAGCCAAGACAGGCTTGGAAACACCATATATTTT.